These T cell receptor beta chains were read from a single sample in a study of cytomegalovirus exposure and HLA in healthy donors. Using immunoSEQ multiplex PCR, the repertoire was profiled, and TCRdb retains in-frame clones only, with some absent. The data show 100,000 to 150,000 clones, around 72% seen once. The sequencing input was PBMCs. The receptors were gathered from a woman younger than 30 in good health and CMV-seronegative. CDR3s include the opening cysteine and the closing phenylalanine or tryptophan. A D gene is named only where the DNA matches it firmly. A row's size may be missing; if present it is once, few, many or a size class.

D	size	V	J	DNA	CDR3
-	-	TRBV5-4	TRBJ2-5	TGTGCCAGCAGCACCCCCCGGGACCAAGAGACCCAGTACTTC	CASSTPRDQETQYF
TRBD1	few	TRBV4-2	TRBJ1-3	TGTGCCAGCAGCCTAGGACAGGGGGGAGGCTCGCGAAACACCATATATTTT	CASSLGQGGGSRNTIYF
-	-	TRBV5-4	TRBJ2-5	TGTGCCAGCAGCTTGCGGGGAGAGACCCAGTACTTC	CASSLRGETQYF
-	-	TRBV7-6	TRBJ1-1	TGTGCCAGCAGCTTAGAGGACTCGGGGAACACTGAAGCTTTCTTT	CASSLEDSGNTEAFF
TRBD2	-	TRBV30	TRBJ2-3	TGTGCCTGGAGTGTACCGGGACTAGCGGGAGGGAGCACAGATACGCAGTATTTT	CAWSVPGLAGGSTDTQYF
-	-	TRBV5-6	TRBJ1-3	TGTGCCAGCATGGGGCTTAGAGGAAACACCATATATTTT	CASMGLRGNTIYF
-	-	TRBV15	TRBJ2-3	TGTGCCACCAGCAGAGACCGTCCCTTTTCGGGGAGAGACACAGATACGCAGTATTTT	CATSRDRPFSGRDTDTQYF
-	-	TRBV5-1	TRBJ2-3	TGCGCCAGCAGCTTCTTGGCTAGCGAGAGCACAGATACGCAGTATTTT	CASSFLASESTDTQYF
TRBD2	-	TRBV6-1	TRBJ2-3	TGTGCCAGCGGGTCCCTAGCGGGAGTGGCAGATACGCAGTATTTT	CASGSLAGVADTQYF
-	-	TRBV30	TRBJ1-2	TGTGCCCAAGCAAACTATGGCTACACCTTC	CAQANYGYTF
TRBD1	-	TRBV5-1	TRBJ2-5	TGCGCCAGCAGCTTGGCAGGGGGACAAGAGACCCAGTACTTC	CASSLAGGQETQYF
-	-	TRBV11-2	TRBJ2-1	TGTGCCAGCAGCCCGCAACGGACAGAAATTCTCTTC	CASSPQRTEILF
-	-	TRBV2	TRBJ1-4	TGTGCCAGCAGAGAAGGGGCGAGTGCGGGTCCTGAAAAACTGTTTTTT	CASREGASAGPEKLFF
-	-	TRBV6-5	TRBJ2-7	TGTGCCAGCAGTTATAAACCCCGCCAGGGGACCGAGCAGTACTTC	CASSYKPRQGTEQYF
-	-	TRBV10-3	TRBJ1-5	TGTGCCATCAGTGTAGAGAGCAATCAGCCCCAGCATTTT	CAISVESNQPQHF
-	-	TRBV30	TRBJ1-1	TGTGCCTGGAGTCTCCTGAGGACTGAAGCTTTCTTT	CAWSLLRTEAFF
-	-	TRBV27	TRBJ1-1	TGTGCCAGCAGTCTTTTTTTGAACACTGAAGCTTTCTTT	CASSLFLNTEAFF
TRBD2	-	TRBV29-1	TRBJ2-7	TGCAGCGTAGCGGGAGGCCCCTCCTACGAGCAGTACTTC	CSVAGGPSYEQYF
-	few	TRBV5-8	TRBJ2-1	TGTGCCAGCAGCTTCGGTACACAGGTAGACAATGAGCAGTTCTTC	CASSFGTQVDNEQFF
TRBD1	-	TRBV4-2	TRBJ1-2	TGTGCCAGCAGCCGTGGCAGGGGGTATGGCTACACCTTC	CASSRGRGYGYTF
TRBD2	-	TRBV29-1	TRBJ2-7	TGCAGCGTCCAACCTGCCGGGACTAGCGGCACCTACGAGCAGTACTTC	CSVQPAGTSGTYEQYF
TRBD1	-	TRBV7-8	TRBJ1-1	TGTGCCAGCAGCTTAGTCCAGGGGGGCACTGAAGCTTTCTTT	CASSLVQGGTEAFF
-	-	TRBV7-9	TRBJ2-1	TGTGCCAGCAGCTCCTTAGCCTACAATGAGCAGTTCTTC	CASSSLAYNEQFF
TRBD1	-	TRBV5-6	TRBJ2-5	TGTGCCAGCAGCTTGAACCCTTTACACACAGGGGAAGAGACCCAGTACTTC	CASSLNPLHTGEETQYF
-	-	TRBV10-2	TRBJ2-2	TGCGCCAGCGGCCTACTAGGTCTAGGGGAGCTGTTTTTT	CASGLLGLGELFF
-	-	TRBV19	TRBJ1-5	TGTGCCAGTAGTCTCTGGGGGGAAGGCAATCAGCCCCAGCATTTT	CASSLWGEGNQPQHF
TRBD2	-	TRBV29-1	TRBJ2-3	TGCAGCGTTGTTTCTAGCGGGAGCGTGCAGTATTTT	CSVVSSGSVQYF
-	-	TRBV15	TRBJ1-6	TGTGCCACCAGCAGAGACCGTCCTAATAATTCACCCCTCCACTTT	CATSRDRPNNSPLHF
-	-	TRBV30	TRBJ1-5	TGTGCCTGGAGCCAGGGGCCCGATTATAGCAATCAGCCCCAGCATTTT	CAWSQGPDYSNQPQHF
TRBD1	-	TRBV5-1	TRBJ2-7	TGCGCCAGCAGCCCCGGGACAGGGGCCTACGAGCAGTACTTC	CASSPGTGAYEQYF
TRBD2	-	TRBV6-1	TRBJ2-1	TGTGCCACCTCTAGCGGGGCGAACAATGAGCAGTTCTTC	CATSSGANNEQFF
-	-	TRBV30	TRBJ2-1	TGTGCCTGGAGACAGAAAACCAATGAGCAGTTCTTC	CAWRQKTNEQFF
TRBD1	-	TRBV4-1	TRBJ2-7	TGCGCCAGCAGCCAAGAAACAGGGGGCTTCTACGAGCAGTACTTC	CASSQETGGFYEQYF
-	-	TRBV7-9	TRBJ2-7	TGTGCCAGCAGCTTAGACGGAGGGAAAAAGCACCGGTACGAGCAGTACTTC	CASSLDGGKKHRYEQYF
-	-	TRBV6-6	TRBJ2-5	TGTGCCAGCAGCCCAGGGGTGCGGGAGGAGACCCAGTACTTC	CASSPGVREETQYF
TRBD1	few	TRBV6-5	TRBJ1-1	TGTGCCAGCAGTCCTACAGGGGGCGAAGTAGCTGAAGCTTTCTTT	CASSPTGGEVAEAFF
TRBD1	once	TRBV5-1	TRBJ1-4	TGCGCCAGCAGAATCACGACAGGGTTTGAAAAACTGTTTTTT	CASRITTGFEKLFF
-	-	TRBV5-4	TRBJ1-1	TGTGCCAGCAGCTGGCTCGGTAGGGGCCCCGCGGACACTGAAGCTTTCTTT	CASSWLGRGPADTEAFF
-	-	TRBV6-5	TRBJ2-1	TGTGCCAGCAGTTACTCAAGGCCGGGAGTAGAGTTCTTC	CASSYSRPGVEFF
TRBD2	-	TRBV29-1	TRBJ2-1	TGCAGCGTTAGGCGGGAGTTTGATGCTCCGATGGAGTTCTTC	CSVRREFDAPMEFF
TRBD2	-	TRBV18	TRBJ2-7	TGTGCCAGCTCACCATTGGGGACTAGACTATACGAGCAGTACTTC	CASSPLGTRLYEQYF
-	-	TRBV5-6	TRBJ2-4	TGTGCCAGCAGCTTGGGAGGTTACAAAAACATTCAGTACTTC	CASSLGGYKNIQYF
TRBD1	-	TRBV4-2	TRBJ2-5	TGTGCCAGCAGCCAGGGACAGGGAGCGCAAGAGACCCAGTACTTC	CASSQGQGAQETQYF
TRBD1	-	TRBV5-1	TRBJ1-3	TGCGCCAGCGGACAGGAACTTGGAAACACCATATATTTT	CASGQELGNTIYF
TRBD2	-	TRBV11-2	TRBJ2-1	TGTGCCAGCAGCCCAACTAGCGGGAGCTACAATGAGCAGTTCTTC	CASSPTSGSYNEQFF
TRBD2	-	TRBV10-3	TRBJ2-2	TGTGCCATAGGAGGGAGCGGGAGGGCCGAGGACACCGGGGAGCTGTTTTTT	CAIGGSGRAEDTGELFF
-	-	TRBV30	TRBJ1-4	TGTGCCTGGAAGGGGGAATGGGGTGAAAAACTGTTTTTT	CAWKGEWGEKLFF
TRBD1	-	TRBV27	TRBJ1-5	TGTGCCAGCAGTCCCGGGACAGGGCCTAATCAGCCCCAGCATTTT	CASSPGTGPNQPQHF
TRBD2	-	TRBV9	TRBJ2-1	TGTGCCAGCAGCCCGACCGGGACTAGCGGGGGCAGGGAGCAGTTCTTC	CASSPTGTSGGREQFF